Listed here are 28 T cell receptor beta chains from one sample, sequenced in a study of beta chain features in type 1 diabetes. Findings and limits, study-wide: Shortening of TCRB CDR3s, moderate but significant, appeared in all four CD4+ subsets of Type 1 diabetes patients.

The antigens for these receptors are not known. The isolated RNA, all of it, was reverse transcribed, so expressed TCRB transcripts were what got sequenced. The table came from immunoSEQ multiplex PCR; TCRdb's copy has only in-frame clones and leaves some out. The table has about 160,000 clones, approximately 8% seen once. The sample taken for sequencing was central memory CD4+ T cells from blood. These receptors were collected from a woman aged 40 to 55 with type 1 diabetes.

In its sample, this clone was seen a few times. This chain uses TRBV27 with TRBJ1-5; the D gene is possibly TRBD1 (6 bases). V dropped 6 bases and J dropped 8 bases, with 20 bases sitting between them. The CDR3 has 15 residues. Per germline, CDR1 MNHEY and CDR2 SMNVEV (reference sequence). DNA of the CDR3: TGTGCCAGCAGCCCCCTAGGGGGTAGCCCAAAGCCCCAGCATTTT. Residues: CASSPLGGSPKPQHF.

The genes are TRBV7-2 and TRBJ2-5; 7 bases fit TRBD2. The length of the CDR3 is 15 residues. Germline lookup yields CDR1 SGHTA and CDR2 FQGNSA. The V and J ends lost 1 base and 4 bases, in that order; junction bases with no gene match: 6. The CDR3 spells CASSLGGGTGETQYF. The CDR3 DNA follows: TGTGCCAGCAGCTTAGGGGGGGGAACCGGAGAGACCCAGTACTTC.

This sequence joins TRBV4-1 and TRBJ2-1; 9 nucleotides line up with TRBD2. The CDR3 covers 17 residues. V lost 3 bases to trimming and J lost 8 bases; unmatched junction nucleotides: 14. Germline V gene data show CDR1 as MGHRA and CDR2 as YSYEKL. The CDR3 bases are TGCGCCAGCAGCCAGGGGATAGCGGGGGCCCTGGGGCATGAGCAGTTCTTC. Translated: CASSQGIAGALGHEQFF.

This clone was seen a handful of times. The DNA is omitted, as the CDR3 cannot be located on it reliably, and the CDR3 follows TCRdb's listing. V gene TRBV7-2 combines with J gene TRBJ2-5; the table's D call TRBD1 went unverified against the DNA. With termini counted, the CDR3 has 15 amino acids. Per germline, CDR1 SGHTA and CDR2 FQGNSA. The CDR3 loop is CASSLGSGQGETQYF.

This clone came up a few times. This chain joins TRBV7-3 and TRBJ2-2, with D unresolved. The germline V gene encodes CDR1 SGHTA and CDR2 FQGTGA. V lost 5 bases and J 7 bases, leaving 14 bases between the germline ends. The CDR3 totals 14 residues. The CDR3 spells CASSPVPRVGELFF. CDR3 bases: TGTGCCAGCAGCCCGGTGCCGCGAGTCGGGGAGCTGTTTTTT.

The rearrangement uses TRBV19 and TRBJ2-7; 7 nucleotides align to TRBD1. This CDR3 spans 15 amino acids. Germline trimming cut 7 bases from V and 3 bases from J; bases unmatched to any gene: 12. In germline, CDR1 is LNHDA, CDR2 SQIVND (reference sequence). The CDR3 reads CASTPDRGRLYEQYF. The CDR3 nucleotides are TGTGCCAGTACCCCGGATAGGGGGCGCCTCTACGAGCAGTACTTC.

Many counts were recorded for this clone. The rearrangement joins TRBV2 to TRBJ2-1; 7 bases are a match to TRBD1. The germline gives CDR1 SNHLY, CDR2 FYNNEI. J gave up 8 bases and V 8 bases, and 3 bases lay outside the gene matches. This CDR3 region has 11 residues. DNA for the CDR3: TGTGCCAGCGGACAGGTCTATGAGCAGTTCTTC. Its protein is CASGQVYEQFF.

The chain couples TRBV6-5 to TRBJ1-2; 8 nucleotides match TRBD1. The CDR3 consists of 14 residues. Germline CDR1 and CDR2: MNHEY and SVGAGI. The V and J ends lost 7 bases and 7 bases, in that order; junction bases with no gene match: 11. The CDR3, as DNA: TGTGCCAGCACCCATTCCGGGACAGGTGGTGGCTACACCTTC. Protein sequence: CASTHSGTGGGYTF.

This clone showed up just a few times. This chain links TRBV5-1 with TRBJ2-6; 8 bases align to TRBD1. The CDR3 contains 17 residues. The trim removed 1 base at V and 3 bases at J, leaving 6 bases unmatched. The germline CDR1 and CDR2 sequences are SGHRS and YFSETQ. The CDR3, as DNA: TGCGCCAGCAGCTTGCTCAGCGGACAGGGTGGGGCCAACGTCCTGACTTTC. This sequence encodes CASSLLSGQGGANVLTF.

In this sample, this clone turned up many times. V gene TRBV4-3 combines with J gene TRBJ2-3; tentatively, D is TRBD1 (6 bases). The CDR3 runs to 17 residues. CDR1 and CDR2 (germline): LGHNA, YSLEER. The V gene lost 4 bases and the J gene lost 0 bases, with 17 bases spanning the gap. The CDR3 DNA reads TGCGCCAGCAGCCTGAGGCTTGGGCAGGGGAGCACAGATACGCAGTATTTT. It codes for CASSLRLGQGSTDTQYF.

CDR3 sequence (DNA): TGTGCCAGCAGCCCGCAGGACCTTAGCGGGACCCAGTACTTC. This sequence encodes CASSPQDLSGTQYF. The chain carries TRBV7-9 and TRBJ2-5, with D possibly TRBD2 on 6 matching bases. Germline V gives CDR1 SEHNR, CDR2 FQNEAQ (reference sequence). Trimming took 5 bases from V and 7 from J, leaving 17 bases between them. The CDR3 loop spans 14 amino acids.

The V call is TRBV18, the J call TRBJ2-1; D ambiguous. The germline V gene encodes CDR1 KGHSH and CDR2 LQKENI. The V and J ends lost 0 bases and 7 bases respectively, with 7 bases between them. The CDR3 covers 13 residues. The CDR3 sequence: CASSPPSENEQFF. The CDR3 DNA sequence: TGTGCCAGCTCACCACCGAGCGAAAATGAGCAGTTCTTC.

The chain recombines TRBV9 with TRBJ1-2, with 7 bases that match TRBD1. The CDR3 totals 11 residues. Trimming cost V 6 bases and J 11 bases; bases outside gene matches: 7. The V gene's germline CDR1 is SGDLS and CDR2 YYNGEE. The CDR3 DNA reads as TGTGCCAGCACCCGGGACAGAGTTTACACCTTC. This gives the protein CASTRDRVYTF.

This clone was observed a handful of times. This chain links TRBV7-9 with TRBJ2-7; tentatively, D is TRBD1 (6 bases). The ends were cut back, 5 bases at V and 6 bases at J, with 17 bases in the middle. The germline V gene has CDR1 SEHNR and CDR2 FQNEAQ (reference sequence). The CDR3 is made up of 14 amino acids. CDR3 sequence reads: CASSRIQGRGEQYF. The DNA of the CDR3 is TGTGCCAGCAGCCGCATACAGGGTCGTGGCGAGCAGTACTTC.

The CDR3 sequence: CASSEPNRRGTEAFF. In nucleotides, the CDR3 is TGTGCCAGCAGTGAGCCTAATCGGCGGGGCACTGAAGCTTTCTTT. The chain uses TRBV25-1 and TRBJ1-1; unclear D gene. In germline, CDR1 is MGHDK, CDR2 SYGVNS. The CDR3 runs to 15 residues. Trimming removed 3 bases at V and 4 bases at J, with 15 bases between.

Concerning this clone: Since a much larger clone is just one base distant, this may be a read error. The genes are TRBV7-6 and TRBJ2-3, with 7 bases lining up with TRBD1. Germline trimming cut 4 bases from V and 0 bases from J; bases unmatched to any gene: 4. Germline lookup yields CDR1 SGHVS and CDR2 FNYEAQ. The CDR3 runs 15 residues. The CDR3 DNA reads TGTGCCAGCAGCTCCCGGGACAGTAGCACAGATACGCAGTATTTT. Translating gives CASSSRDSSTDTQYF.

The chain uses TRBV7-6 and TRBJ1-6; tentative D call: TRBD1 (6 bases). The CDR3 runs to 14 residues. Trimming left V 2 bases short and J 7 bases short, with 9 bases between. Per germline, CDR1 SGHVS and CDR2 FNYEAQ. CDR3 residues: CASSLRRGNSPLHF. The CDR3 DNA reads TGTGCCAGCAGCTTACGCAGGGGAAATTCACCCCTCCACTTT. The complete variable domain, with remaining parts taken from reference TRBV7-6 and TRBJ1-6, reads GAGVSQSPRYKVTKRGQDVALRCDPISGHVSLYWYRQALGQGPEFLTYFNYEAQQDKSGLPNDRFSAERPEGSISTLTIQRTEQRDSAMYRCASSLRRGNSPLHFGNGTRLTVT.

J is TRBJ1-2 and V is TRBV4-1; TRBD1 is a possible D gene (6 bases). CDR3 length equals 14 residues. Trimming took 4 bases from V and 5 from J, leaving 14 bases between them. Looked up from germline, CDR1 is MGHRA and CDR2 is YSYEKL. CDR3 sequence reads: CASSPRGGTYGYTF. The CDR3 DNA reads as TGCGCCAGCAGCCCCCGCGGGGGCACGTATGGCTACACCTTC.

DNA of the CDR3: TGCGCCAGCAGCCAAGAAGGGGGCAATCAGCCCCAGCATTTT. This encodes CASSQEGGNQPQHF. This chain links TRBV4-1 with TRBJ1-5, with D possibly matching TRBD1 (5 bases). The CDR3 is 14 amino acids. Germline V lookup: CDR1 MGHRA, CDR2 YSYEKL. The germline V and J ends were trimmed by 0 bases and 2 bases, with 5 bases remaining between them.

Ten or more counts support this clone. The rearrangement uses TRBV9 and TRBJ2-2; D remains unclear. V was clipped by 0 bases and J by 0 bases, with 9 bases between them. The V gene's germline CDR1 is SGDLS and CDR2 YYNGEE. The CDR3 is 16 amino acids. CDR3 nucleotides: TGTGCCAGCAGCGTAGGAGTAGGAGCGAACACCGGGGAGCTGTTTTTT. This encodes CASSVGVGANTGELFF.

V usage is TRBV7-9 and J usage is TRBJ2-2; no clear D gene. V was cut by 1 base and J by 5 bases, with 8 bases left in between. Germline assignment: CDR1 SEHNR and CDR2 FQNEAQ (reference sequence). This CDR3 comprises 14 residues. CDR3 protein: CASSLGAETGELFF. The CDR3 bases are TGTGCCAGCAGCTTAGGGGCCGAAACCGGGGAGCTGTTTTTT.

This clone was seen a handful of times. The chain recombines TRBV4-3 with TRBJ2-3; TRBD2 aligns across 14 bases. CDR3 length equals 18 residues. With V trimmed by 5 bases and J by 4 bases, 11 bases remained unmatched. Germline-derived CDR1 and CDR2 are LGHNA and YSLEER. The CDR3 reads CASSRLAGGPGAADTQYF. The CDR3 region has the DNA TGCGCCAGCAGCAGACTAGCGGGAGGGCCGGGGGCGGCAGATACGCAGTATTTT.

The rearrangement joins TRBV20-1 to TRBJ1-2; D gene ambiguous. This CDR3 has 9 amino acids. In germline, CDR1 is DFQATT, CDR2 SNEGSKA (reference sequence). In DNA, the CDR3 is TGCAGGCGAGAACCCGGAGGGACCTTC. It translates to CRREPGGTF.

V is TRBV19 and J is TRBJ1-5; D is unclear. Per germline, CDR1 LNHDA and CDR2 SQIVND (reference sequence). Trimming removed 4 bases at V and 0 bases at J, with 7 bases between. There are 14 residues in the CDR3. The CDR3, as DNA: TGTGCCAGTAGTACCCCCTATAGCAATCAGCCCCAGCATTTT. Translating it yields CASSTPYSNQPQHF.

This clone was seen a handful of times. The V call is TRBV7-9, the J call TRBJ2-7, with 10 bases lining up with TRBD1. The CDR3 runs to 15 residues. Germline loops: CDR1 SEHNR, CDR2 FQNEAQ (reference sequence). The J segment lost 3 bases and the V segment lost 5 bases, leaving 7 bases of the junction unmatched. This CDR3 is CASSPEWDRGYEQYF. The CDR3 coding sequence is TGTGCCAGCAGCCCCGAGTGGGACAGGGGCTACGAGCAGTACTTC.

The chain is built from TRBV6-4 and TRBJ1-1; D might be TRBD1 (5 bases). V dropped 6 bases and J dropped 1 base, with 9 bases sitting between them. The CDR3 is made up of 13 amino acids. CDR1 is MRHNA, CDR2 SNTAGT, per germline. CDR3 DNA sequence: TGTGCCAGCAGAGCAGACAGGAACACTGAAGCTTTCTTT. This gives the protein CASRADRNTEAFF.

This clone was seen more than once but under ten times. J is TRBJ2-5 and V is TRBV28; 7 bases are a match to TRBD2. CDR1 MDHEN and CDR2 SYDVKM come from the germline V gene. The V segment lost 5 bases and the J segment 5 bases; nucleotides outside the gene matches: 11. The CDR3 is 15 amino acids. The DNA for the CDR3 is TGTGCCAGCAGTCCTAGACTAGCCGATAGGGAGACCCAGTACTTC. It codes for CASSPRLADRETQYF. The variable domain in full, with the rest retrieved from reference TRBV28 and TRBJ2-5, is DVKVTQSSRYLVKRTGEKVFLECVQDMDHENMFWYRQDPGLGLRLIYFSYDVKMKEKGDIPEGYSVSREKKERFSLILESASTNQTSMYLCASSPRLADRETQYFGPGTRLLVL.

This clone occurred a few times. This chain uses TRBV4-2 with TRBJ2-1; D call uncertain. The V end lost 4 bases, the J end lost 4 bases, and 8 bases lay between the germline ends. This CDR3 is 13 amino acids long. The germline V gene encodes CDR1 LGHNA and CDR2 YNFKEQ. The CDR3 sequence: CASSRASYNEQFF. The CDR3 bases are TGTGCCAGCAGCCGAGCGAGTTACAATGAGCAGTTCTTC.